A selection of T cell receptor beta chains follows, all from one sample in a study of OX40 agonist ivuxolimab in advanced cancers. Produced via immunoSEQ multiplex PCR; TCRdb's table is partial and in-frame only. The sample yields around 41,000 clones, more than 70% seen once. The sample was CD4+ or CD8+ T cells sorted from blood, taken in a trial of the OX40 agonist ivuxolimab. The receptors derive from an adult with an advanced solid tumor such as melanoma, head and neck, liver or kidney cancer. Each CDR3 is given with its conserved first and last residue. D genes are given only for firm matches. A clone size is listed for some rows: how often the clone was seen (once, few, many), or a class if it is expanded.

j_gene: TRBJ2-3; d_gene: -; abundance: -; v_gene: TRBV30; CDR3aa: CAWIGDTQYF; CDR3nt: TGTGCCTGGATCGGGGATACGCAGTATTTT
j_gene: TRBJ2-7; d_gene: TRBD2; abundance: -; v_gene: TRBV19; CDR3aa: CASSDPGLAAYEQYF; CDR3nt: TGTGCCAGTAGTGACCCGGGACTAGCGGCCTACGAGCAGTACTTC
j_gene: TRBJ1-2; d_gene: -; abundance: -; v_gene: TRBV7-9; CDR3aa: CASRALNYGYTF; CDR3nt: TGTGCCAGCAGAGCTCTGAACTATGGCTACACCTTC
j_gene: TRBJ2-1; d_gene: -; abundance: -; v_gene: TRBV7-9; CDR3aa: CASSYPLEYTYNEQFF; CDR3nt: TGTGCCAGCAGCTACCCCTTGGAGTACACCTACAATGAGCAGTTCTTC
j_gene: TRBJ2-3; d_gene: -; abundance: few; v_gene: TRBV6-4; CDR3aa: CASSDSAGSTDTQYF; CDR3nt: TGTGCCAGCAGTGACTCGGCGGGGAGCACAGATACGCAGTATTTT
j_gene: TRBJ2-1; d_gene: TRBD2; abundance: -; v_gene: TRBV6-1; CDR3aa: CASSEVAGGYNEQFF; CDR3nt: TGTGCCAGCAGTGAGGTCGCGGGGGGGTACAATGAGCAGTTCTTC
j_gene: TRBJ2-1; d_gene: TRBD2; abundance: once; v_gene: TRBV2; CDR3aa: CASNEGTRGAGEQFF; CDR3nt: TGTGCCAGCAACGAAGGGACTAGAGGGGCGGGGGAGCAGTTCTTC
j_gene: TRBJ2-2; d_gene: -; abundance: large; v_gene: TRBV27; CDR3aa: CASSFEIRTGELFF; CDR3nt: TGTGCCAGCAGTTTCGAGATTAGAACCGGGGAGCTGTTTTTT
j_gene: TRBJ2-2; d_gene: TRBD2; abundance: -; v_gene: TRBV4-1; CDR3aa: CASSLGGSRELFF; CDR3nt: TGCGCCAGCAGCCTCGGCGGGAGTCGGGAGCTGTTTTTT
j_gene: TRBJ1-1; d_gene: -; abundance: -; v_gene: TRBV19; CDR3aa: CASSSHGGEAFF; CDR3nt: TGTGCCAGTAGTTCCCATGGGGGTGAAGCTTTCTTT
j_gene: TRBJ1-2; d_gene: TRBD1; abundance: -; v_gene: TRBV28; CDR3aa: CASTPGGIGYTF; CDR3nt: TGTGCCAGCACCCCAGGGGGCATTGGCTACACCTTC
j_gene: TRBJ1-2; d_gene: -; abundance: -; v_gene: TRBV7-9; CDR3aa: CASSPGPANYGYTF; CDR3nt: TGTGCCAGCAGCCCGGGACCAGCTAACTATGGCTACACCTTC
j_gene: TRBJ2-5; d_gene: -; abundance: -; v_gene: TRBV2; CDR3aa: CARQTSRVQETQYF; CDR3nt: TGTGCCAGGCAAACCTCCCGGGTCCAAGAGACCCAGTACTTC
j_gene: TRBJ2-2; d_gene: -; abundance: -; v_gene: TRBV23-1; CDR3aa: CASSQSGVPLPNTGELFF; CDR3nt: TGCGCCAGCAGTCAATCGGGTGTACCCCTTCCGAACACCGGGGAGCTGTTTTTT
j_gene: TRBJ1-1; d_gene: TRBD1; abundance: -; v_gene: TRBV25-1; CDR3aa: CASSEYEGAPSTEAFF; CDR3nt: TGCGCCAGCAGTGAATATGAGGGGGCGCCGAGTACTGAAGCTTTCTTT
j_gene: TRBJ1-2; d_gene: -; abundance: -; v_gene: TRBV30; CDR3aa: CAWRDFYGYTF; CDR3nt: TGTGCCTGGAGGGATTTTTATGGCTACACCTTC